This is a list of T cell receptor beta chains from one sample in a study of blood T cell repertoires in COVID-19. Sequenced by immunoSEQ multiplex PCR; TCRdb stores in-frame clones only, minus some. The repertoire holds some 180,000 clones, with more than 70% as singletons. The sequenced material came from peripheral blood. All receptors come from a woman in her fifties or sixties with acute or convalescent COVID-19. Both conserved end residues are part of each CDR3. The D gene is left open where the match is weak.

cdr3_length,j_call,d_call,v_call,cdr3_aa,cdr3_nt
13,TRBJ2-2,-,TRBV7-3,CASSLNEAGELFF,TGTGCCAGCAGCTTAAATGAGGCCGGGGAGCTGTTTTTT
16,TRBJ2-5,TRBD1,TRBV7-9,CASSPSPGQGGETQYF,TGTGCCAGCAGCCCGTCCCCGGGACAGGGTGGCGAGACCCAGTACTTC
13,TRBJ2-3,-,TRBV14,CASSNRNTDTQYF,TGTGCCAGCAGCAACAGGAACACAGATACGCAGTATTTT
15,TRBJ1-2,-,TRBV19,CASSQSPTAVYGYTF,TGTGCCAGTAGTCAATCTCCAACAGCAGTTTATGGCTACACCTTC
12,TRBJ2-2,-,TRBV3-1/TRBV3-2,CASSFEGGELFF,TGTGCCAGCAGCTTCGAGGGCGGGGAGCTGTTTTTT
15,TRBJ2-5,-,TRBV5-1,CASKGVGLAEETQYF,TGCGCCAGCAAGGGGGTAGGGCTAGCGGAAGAGACCCAGTACTTC
13,TRBJ2-1,-,TRBV27,CASRMTSLNEQFF,TGTGCCAGCAGGATGACTAGTCTAAATGAGCAGTTCTTC
13,TRBJ2-1,-,TRBV3-1/TRBV3-2,CASSRASANEQFF,TGTGCCAGCAGCCGAGCTAGCGCCAATGAGCAGTTCTTC
13,TRBJ1-2,-,TRBV27,CASSFRGVYGYTF,TGTGCCAGCAGTTTCCGCGGCGTCTATGGCTACACCTTC
16,TRBJ2-1,TRBD1,TRBV18,CASSPRWTGWNNEQFF,TGTGCCAGCTCACCACGATGGACAGGGTGGAACAATGAGCAGTTCTTC